These 18 T cell receptor beta chains were sequenced from one sample in a study of blood T cell repertoires in COVID-19. Here immunoSEQ multiplex PCR was the method, and the copy in TCRdb shows in-frame clones only, minus some. Of under 130,000 clones listed, approximately 80% were seen once; the top ten hold 20% to 25%. Sequencing was carried out using peripheral blood. The receptors shown here come from a man aged 70 or older with active or convalescent COVID-19.

A word on this clone: The germline gene is not matched at one end of the junction; a read error may be the cause. This chain connects TRBV7-7 to TRBJ1-4; D is unclear. Germline CDR1 SSHAT, CDR2 FNYEAQ (reference sequence). The CDR3 contains 14 residues. The CDR3 sequence: CASSEDPYGGKTVF. Written as DNA, the CDR3 is TGTGCTAGCAGCGAAGACCCTTATGGCGGTAAAACTGTTTTT.

The chain carries TRBV29-1 and TRBJ1-1; a possible D gene is TRBD1 (6 bases). The length of the CDR3 is 14 residues. The V gene's germline CDR1 is SQVTM and CDR2 ANQGSEA. Trimming took 3 bases from V and 0 from J, leaving 11 bases between them. In nucleotides, the CDR3 is TGCAGCGTTGAGCAGGGGTTCGTGAACACTGAAGCTTTCTTT. Residues: CSVEQGFVNTEAFF.

DNA of the CDR3: TGTGCCAGCAGCCAAGCGGCGGGGCCTATGAACACTGAAGCTTTCTTT. Encoded protein: CASSQAAGPMNTEAFF. This rearrangement joins TRBV4-2 to TRBJ1-1; perhaps TRBD1 as D (5 bases). The CDR3 has 16 residues. The germline V gene encodes CDR1 LGHNA and CDR2 YNFKEQ. V shed 1 base and J shed 0 bases, with 12 bases lying between them.

This clone was seen once. The rearrangement joins TRBV2 to TRBJ1-2, with TRBD1 matching 8 bases. In germline, CDR1 is SNHLY, CDR2 FYNNEI. J lost 8 bases, V lost 6 bases, and 14 bases had no gene match. The CDR3 has 15 residues. CDR3 nucleotides: TGTGCCAGCAGCAACAATATCGGACAGGGACAAGGCTACACCTTC. As protein: CASSNNIGQGQGYTF.

V gene TRBV7-9 combines with J gene TRBJ1-1, with a tentative D call TRBD1 (6 bases). The V gene's germline CDR1 is SEHNR and CDR2 FQNEAQ (reference sequence). The V end was cut by 2 bases, the J end by 4 bases, with 11 bases between. CDR3 length: 14 residues. The CDR3: CASSLRGRGTEAFF. The DNA for the CDR3 is TGTGCCAGCAGCTTACGGGGCAGGGGCACTGAAGCTTTCTTT.

The V and J genes are TRBV5-1 and TRBJ2-7; a weak D match, TRBD2 (6 bases). There are 12 residues in the CDR3. The ends were cut back, 4 bases at V and 4 bases at J, with 9 bases in the middle. The germline V gene has CDR1 SGHRS and CDR2 YFSETQ. CDR3 nucleotides: TGCGCCAGCAGCGGGACTCATTACGAGCAGTACTTC. Amino acid sequence: CASSGTHYEQYF.

The rearrangement links TRBV4-1 to TRBJ1-5; no clear D gene. V shed 0 bases and J shed 7 bases, with 7 bases lying between them. Looked up from germline, CDR1 is MGHRA and CDR2 is YSYEKL. This CDR3 comprises 13 residues. The DNA for the CDR3 is TGCGCCAGCAGCCAAGATACAGAACAGCCCCAGCATTTT. Amino acid sequence: CASSQDTEQPQHF.

CDR3 in amino acids: CASSSQTQYF. CDR3 sequence (DNA): TGTGCCAGCAGCTCTCAGACCCAGTACTTC. This chain joins TRBV11-2 and TRBJ2-5; D is undetermined. Looked up from germline, CDR1 is SGHAT and CDR2 is FQNNGV. V shed 4 bases and J shed 6 bases, with 3 bases lying between them. The CDR3 length is 10 residues. Filled out from reference TRBV11-2 and TRBJ2-5, the complete variable domain reads EAGVAQSPRYKIIEKRQSVAFWCNPISGHATLYWYQQILGQGPKLLIQFQNNGVVDDSQLPKDRFSAERLKGVDSTLKIQPAKLEDSAVYLCASSSQTQYFGPGTRLLVL.

The chain employs TRBV15 and TRBJ1-2; 7 bases agree with TRBD1. The trim removed 5 bases at V and 4 bases at J, leaving 10 bases unmatched. CDR3 size: 15 residues. The germline V gene has CDR1 LNHNV and CDR2 YYDKDF (reference sequence). CDR3 DNA sequence: TGTGCCACCAGCCCTCCTGGACAGGTCGCCTATGGCTACACCTTC. It codes for CATSPPGQVAYGYTF.

The J gene is TRBJ1-1, the V gene TRBV5-5, with 7 bases identical to TRBD1. The CDR3 sequence is 14 residues long. Germline V gene sequence: CDR1 SGHKS, CDR2 YYEKEE (reference sequence). The V and J ends lost 0 bases and 4 bases, in that order; junction bases with no gene match: 3. CDR3 sequence (DNA): TGTGCCAGCAGCTTGGTGGCAGGGGGCACTGAAGCTTTCTTT. This encodes CASSLVAGGTEAFF.

J is TRBJ1-2 and V is TRBV30; 10 nucleotides agree with TRBD1. The CDR3 covers 18 residues. J gave up 7 bases and V 2 bases, and 19 bases lay outside the gene matches. Germline lookup yields CDR1 GTSNPN and CDR2 SVGIG (reference sequence). Here the CDR3 DNA reads TGTGCCTGGAGTTCCCGACCGGGACAGGGGTATCACCGGGCTGGCTACACCTTC. This encodes CAWSSRPGQGYHRAGYTF.

V gene TRBV6-2 or TRBV6-3 combines with J gene TRBJ2-5; D perhaps matches TRBD2 (6 bases). The germline V and J ends were trimmed by 3 bases and 5 bases, with 13 bases remaining between them. In germline, CDR1 is MNHEY, CDR2 SVGEGT. CDR3 size: 14 residues. The CDR3 DNA is TGTGCCAGCAGTTATCTAACGGGACTGGAGACCCAGTACTTC. It codes for CASSYLTGLETQYF.

The chain uses TRBV5-1 and TRBJ1-1; D remains unclear. V was pared by 0 bases and J by 7 bases, with 16 bases between. This CDR3 has 15 residues. Germline V lookup: CDR1 SGHRS, CDR2 YFSETQ. The CDR3 DNA reads as TGCGCCAGCAGCTTGGATTGGGGAAGCGGCGGTGAAGCTTTCTTT. Amino acids: CASSLDWGSGGEAFF.

The DNA of the CDR3 is TGTGCCAGCAGCGTAGCTCAAATCCTGGGAGGGGGAGATACGCAGTATTTT. It is translated as CASSVAQILGGGDTQYF. The chain combines TRBV9 with TRBJ2-3; a weak D match, TRBD2 (7 bases). The CDR3 is 17 residues long. In germline, CDR1 is SGDLS, CDR2 YYNGEE. V lost 0 bases and J lost 5, with 19 bases in between.

The chain is built from TRBV7-2 and TRBJ2-7; TRBD1 is a possible D gene (6 bases). The germline V gene encodes CDR1 SGHTA and CDR2 FQGNSA. The CDR3 spans 13 residues. Trimming cost V 6 bases and J 5 bases, with 14 bases left between them. Written as DNA, the CDR3 is TGTGCCAGCAGGATGACAGGCCGGGACGAGCAGTACTTC. This codes for CASRMTGRDEQYF.

The rearrangement uses TRBV6-5 and TRBJ1-6, with no clear D. V lost 6 bases, J lost 10 bases, and 19 bases lay in between. Germline V gives CDR1 MNHEY, CDR2 SVGAGI. The CDR3 has 15 amino acids. CDR3 residues: CASSLPGLEGSPLHF. The CDR3 DNA sequence: TGTGCCAGCAGCCTTCCGGGCCTTGAGGGATCACCCCTCCACTTT.

This clone showed up just a few times. V gene TRBV5-1 combines with J gene TRBJ1-2; D remains unclear. Deletions cut 5 bases from V and 4 bases from J, with 15 bases between. Germline lookup yields CDR1 SGHRS and CDR2 YFSETQ. The CDR3 sequence is 14 residues long. The CDR3 nucleotides read TGCGCCAGCAGGCCCCTCTCGGAGGGCTATGGCTACACCTTC. Residues: CASRPLSEGYGYTF.

This clone was seen more than once but under ten times. The CDR3 DNA is TGTGCCATCAGTGAGTCAGCATATTCGAACACTGAAGCTTTCTTT. Protein sequence: CAISESAYSNTEAFF. The J gene is TRBJ1-1, the V gene TRBV10-3; no clear D. There are 15 residues in the CDR3. V lost 0 bases and J 1 base, leaving 9 bases between the germline ends. Germline lookup yields CDR1 ENHRY and CDR2 SYGVKD.